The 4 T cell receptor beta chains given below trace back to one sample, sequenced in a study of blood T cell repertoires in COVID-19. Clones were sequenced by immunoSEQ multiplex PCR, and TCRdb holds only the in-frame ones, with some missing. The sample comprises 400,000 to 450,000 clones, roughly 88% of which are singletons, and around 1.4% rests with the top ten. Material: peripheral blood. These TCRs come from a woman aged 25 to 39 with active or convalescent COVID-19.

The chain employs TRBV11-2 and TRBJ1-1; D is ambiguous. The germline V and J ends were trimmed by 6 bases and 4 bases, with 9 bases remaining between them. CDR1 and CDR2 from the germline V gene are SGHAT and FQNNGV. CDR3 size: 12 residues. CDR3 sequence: CASRGAGTEAFF. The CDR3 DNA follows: TGTGCCAGCAGAGGTGCGGGCACTGAAGCTTTCTTT.

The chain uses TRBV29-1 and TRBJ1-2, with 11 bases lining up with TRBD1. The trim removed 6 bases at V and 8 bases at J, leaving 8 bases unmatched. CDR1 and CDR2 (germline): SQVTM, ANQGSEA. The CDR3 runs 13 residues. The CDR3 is CSVPGQGATGYTF. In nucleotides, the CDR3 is TGCAGCGTCCCCGGACAGGGGGCGACGGGCTACACCTTC. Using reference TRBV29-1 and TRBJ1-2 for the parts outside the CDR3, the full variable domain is SAVISQKPSRDICQRGTSLTIQCQVDSQVTMMFWYRQQPGQSLTLIATANQGSEATYESGFVIDKFPISRPNLTFSTLTVSNMSPEDSSIYLCSVPGQGATGYTFGSGTRLTVV.

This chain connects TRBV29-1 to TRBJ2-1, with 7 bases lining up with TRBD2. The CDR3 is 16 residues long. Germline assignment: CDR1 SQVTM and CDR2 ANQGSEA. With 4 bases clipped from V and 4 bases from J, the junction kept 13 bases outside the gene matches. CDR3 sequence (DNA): TGCAGCGTTGTTTTTGGCGGGAGTGGGGAATACAATGAGCAGTTCTTC. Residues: CSVVFGGSGEYNEQFF.

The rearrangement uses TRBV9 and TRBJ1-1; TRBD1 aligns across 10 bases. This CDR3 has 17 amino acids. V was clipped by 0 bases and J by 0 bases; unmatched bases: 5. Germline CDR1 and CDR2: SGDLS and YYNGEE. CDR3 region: CASSVGQGARMNTEAFF. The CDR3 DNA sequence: TGTGCCAGCAGCGTAGGACAGGGGGCGAGGATGAACACTGAAGCTTTCTTT.